The 7 T cell receptor beta chains listed next were all sequenced from one sample in a study of long-term antiretroviral therapy in people with HIV. The authors ran the immunoSEQ assay, v3.0, at survey level. Repertoires were generated with immunoSEQ multiplex PCR, while TCRdb's copy carries only in-frame clones and drops some. The sample holds 24,000 or so clones; over 85% are singletons and the top ten take around 2.2%. Sequencing was performed on unsorted PBMCs, taken about 5 years after starting antiretroviral therapy. These receptors originate from a woman between 50 and 59 years old with HIV.

The V gene is TRBV6-5, the J gene TRBJ2-1; D is undetermined. Between the trimmed V and J ends, which lost 0 bases and 8 bases, there was a span of 11 bases. Germline assignment: CDR1 MNHEY and CDR2 SVGAGI. CDR3 length: 14 amino acids. The CDR3 region has the DNA TGTGCCAGCAGTTACTCGATGGGCCTCTATGAGCAGTTCTTC. Translating gives CASSYSMGLYEQFF.

The J gene is TRBJ2-1, the V gene TRBV7-2, with TRBD2 as a possible D gene (6 bases). V lost 5 bases, J lost 5 bases, and 13 bases lay in between. CDR1 is SGHTA, CDR2 FQGNSA, per germline. The CDR3 has 14 amino acids. The chain's CDR3 is CASSTWPSDNEQFF. Written as DNA, the CDR3 is TGTGCCAGCAGCACCTGGCCTAGCGACAATGAGCAGTTCTTC.

The chain joins TRBV19 to TRBJ1-2; 7 bases are a match to TRBD1. The CDR3 is 15 residues long. In germline, CDR1 is LNHDA, CDR2 SQIVND (reference sequence). After removal of 4 bases from V and 4 bases from J, the junction contained 9 bases not matched to a gene. The CDR3 spells CASSTLSTGTYGYTF. The CDR3 nucleotides are TGTGCCAGTAGTACCCTCTCGACAGGGACCTATGGCTACACCTTC.

The chain links TRBV7-9 to TRBJ2-7; 11 positions agree with TRBD2. CDR3 size: 16 residues. V lost 1 base to trimming and J lost 1 base; unmatched junction nucleotides: 3. Germline V gene data show CDR1 as SEHNR and CDR2 as FQNEAQ (reference sequence). The CDR3, as DNA: TGTGCCAGCAGCTTAGGGGGGACTAGCGGTTCCTACGAGCAGTACTTC. Translation gives CASSLGGTSGSYEQYF.

The genes are TRBV4-1 and TRBJ1-2; TRBD1 matches 9 bases. This CDR3 is built from 16 residues. Germline V CDR1 and CDR2: MGHRA, YSYEKL. The V and J ends lost 2 bases and 4 bases, in that order; junction bases with no gene match: 8. In DNA form, the CDR3 reads TGCGCCAGCAGCCAACCCGACAGGGGGGGGTCCTATGGCTACACCTTC. It yields the protein CASSQPDRGGSYGYTF.

J is TRBJ2-1 and V is TRBV19; maybe TRBD2 (7 bases). Trimming stripped 5 bases from V and 1 base from J, with 12 bases between. Germline assignment: CDR1 LNHDA and CDR2 SQIVND (reference sequence). CDR3 length: 15 residues. CDR3 protein: CASSRGAGSYNEQFF. The CDR3 coding sequence is TGTGCCAGTAGTCGGGGGGCAGGGTCCTACAATGAGCAGTTCTTC.

The chain employs TRBV11-2 and TRBJ2-7; D remains ambiguous. Germline lookup yields CDR1 SGHAT and CDR2 FQNNGV. This CDR3 is built from 13 residues. V lost 5 bases and J lost 4, with 12 bases in between. The DNA for the CDR3 is TGTGCCAGCAGCATCAAGGTCGGGTACGAGCAGTACTTC. Protein: CASSIKVGYEQYF.